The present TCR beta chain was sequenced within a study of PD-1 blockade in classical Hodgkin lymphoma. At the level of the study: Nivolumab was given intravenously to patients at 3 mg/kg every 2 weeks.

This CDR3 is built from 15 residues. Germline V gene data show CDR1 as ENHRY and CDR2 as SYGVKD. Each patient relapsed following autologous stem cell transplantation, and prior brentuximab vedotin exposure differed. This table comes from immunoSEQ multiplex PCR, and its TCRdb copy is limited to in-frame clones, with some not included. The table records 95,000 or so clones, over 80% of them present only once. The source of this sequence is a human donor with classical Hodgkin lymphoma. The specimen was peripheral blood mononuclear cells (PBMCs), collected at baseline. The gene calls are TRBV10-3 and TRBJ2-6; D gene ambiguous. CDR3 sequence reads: CAVSQGFSGANVLTF. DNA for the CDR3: TGTGCGGTATCACAAGGGTTCTCTGGGGCCAACGTCCTGACTTTC.